The 24 T cell receptor beta chains below come from one sample, sequenced in a study of T cells in Graves' hyperthyroidism and ophthalmopathy. There were TCR beta CDR3 regions amplified from RNA transcripts. An initial round of RT-PCR targeting the TCR CDR3 relied on the HTBI primer set. Each CDR3 protein is one row after TCRdb ran MiXCR on the multiplex PCR reads. The repertoire holds 92,000 or so distinct CDR3 sequences, with over 50% as singletons. The sequencing sample was made of blood. The origin of the receptors is a woman aged 40-49 years with Graves' hyperthyroidism.

The V and J genes are TRBV12-3 or TRBV12-4 and TRBJ2-6, with no clear D. Trimming pared 2 bases from V and 1 base from J, leaving 9 bases between. This CDR3 contains 16 residues. CDR3 coding DNA: TGTGCCAGCAGTTTATCCGGCAGGTCTGGGGCCAACGTCCTGACTTTC. Translated: CASSLSGRSGANVLTF.

In this sample, this clonotype turned up a few times. The V gene is TRBV7-9, the J gene TRBJ2-6, with D perhaps given as TRBD1 or TRBD2 (6 bases each). Germline V gene lookup returns CDR1 SEHNR and CDR2 FQNEAQ (reference sequence). The CDR3 has 18 residues. V was trimmed by 5 bases and J by 10 bases, leaving 27 bases between them. The CDR3 region has the DNA TGTGCCAGCAGCCGGGCGGGGACGGGGGCCCGAGGGGGAAACGTCCTGACTTTC. Amino acids: CASSRAGTGARGGNVLTF.

The genes are TRBV20-1 and TRBJ1-2, with D possibly being TRBD1 (6 bases). Per the germline V gene, CDR1 is DFQATT and CDR2 is SNEGSKA (reference sequence). The CDR3 is 13 residues long. Trimming removed 4 bases from V and 4 bases from J, with 13 bases in between. CDR3 residues: CSATGVLSYGYTF. CDR3 nucleotides: TGCAGTGCTACAGGGGTTTTGAGCTATGGCTACACCTTC.

About this clonotype: This sequence may be a read error, since a much larger clone differs from it by one base. This chain links TRBV7-8 with TRBJ1-5; D call uncertain. From germline, CDR1 is SGHVS and CDR2 FQNEAQ. The CDR3 extends over 16 amino acids. This chain's CDR3 is CASSLASVYSNRPQHF. The CDR3 region has the DNA TGTGCCAGCAGCTTAGCCAGTGTTTATAGCAATCGGCCCCAGCATTTT.

The chain has TRBV20-1 and TRBJ2-7; TRBD2 aligns across 8 bases. The CDR3 runs to 14 residues. From germline, CDR1 is DFQATT and CDR2 SNEGSKA (reference sequence). J lost 4 bases, V lost 4 bases, and 9 bases had no gene match. CDR3 in amino acids: CSAIPGSGSYEQYF. The CDR3, as DNA: TGCAGTGCTATCCCCGGAAGCGGGAGTTACGAGCAGTACTTC.

The rearrangement links TRBV25-1 to TRBJ1-2; the D gene is possibly TRBD1 (6 bases). This CDR3 has 13 amino acids. Trimming shortened V by 8 bases and J by 8 bases, and 18 bases separated the two germline ends. Germline-derived CDR1 and CDR2 are MGHDK and SYGVNS. CDR3 DNA sequence: TGTGCCAGCCCCGGACAGTTTCCCGGAGGCTACACCTTC. It specifies CASPGQFPGGYTF.

Details on this clonotype: One end of the junction fails to match germline, which may point to a read error. The chain is built from TRBV12-3 or TRBV12-4 and TRBJ1-4, with 10 nucleotides matching TRBD1. The CDR3 contains 17 residues. In nucleotides, the CDR3 is TGCGCCAGCAGCTCGGGGGGACAGGGGTTAATAGATGAAAAACTGTTTTTT. Translated, it gives CASSSGGQGLIDEKLFF.

This clonotype was recorded at least ten times. The V gene is TRBV12-3 or TRBV12-4, the J gene TRBJ2-7; 9 nucleotides match TRBD1. V gave up 5 bases and J gave up 3 bases; unmatched junction bases: 11. There are 16 residues in the CDR3. The CDR3 spells CASSTRQGEVSYEQYF. The CDR3 nucleotides are TGTGCCAGCAGTACCCGACAGGGGGAAGTAAGCTACGAGCAGTACTTC.

The chain has TRBV7-9 and TRBJ2-5; D is unresolved. The CDR3 loop spans 15 amino acids. V lost 3 bases and J 1 base, leaving 12 bases between the germline ends. Germline assignment: CDR1 SEHNR and CDR2 FQNEAQ (reference sequence). CDR3 sequence (DNA): TGTGCCAGCAGCTTCAGCCAGGCGGTCCAAGAGACCCAGTACTTC. It translates to CASSFSQAVQETQYF.

This clonotype occurred a few times. The J gene is TRBJ1-6, the V gene TRBV10-3; TRBD1 aligns across 7 bases. The CDR3 covers 16 residues. Germline V lookup: CDR1 ENHRY, CDR2 SYGVKD. J gave up 6 bases and V 10 bases, and 15 bases lay outside the gene matches. This CDR3 is CASRQGTGFPNSPLHF. CDR3 coding DNA: TGTGCCAGTAGACAGGGAACCGGATTCCCTAATTCACCCCTCCACTTT.

Only one count was recorded for this clonotype. This chain links TRBV5-1 with TRBJ2-7; TRBD1 aligns across 7 bases. This CDR3 is built from 15 residues. CDR1 is SGHRS and CDR2 is YFSETQ in the germline V gene. V trimming: 4 bases; J trimming: 0 bases; junction bases outside the gene matches: 7. CDR3 loop: CASSRRDRGSYEQYF. The CDR3 DNA sequence: TGCGCCAGCAGCCGCCGGGACAGAGGCTCCTACGAGCAGTACTTC.

The V call is TRBV7-2, the J call TRBJ1-2, with 10 nucleotides matching TRBD1. The germline V gene has CDR1 SGHTA and CDR2 FQGNSA. V lost 4 bases to trimming and J lost 8 bases; unmatched junction nucleotides: 7. The CDR3 extends over 14 amino acids. The CDR3 region has the DNA TGTGCCAGCAGCTGGGGACAGGGGCTAGGGGGCTACACCTTC. This translates into CASSWGQGLGGYTF.

This clonotype was detected a few times. The J gene is TRBJ2-7, the V gene TRBV18; TRBD1 might be the D (6 bases). Germline loops: CDR1 KGHSH, CDR2 LQKENI. Deletions cut 3 bases from V and 4 bases from J, with 7 bases between. There are 12 residues in the CDR3. DNA for the CDR3: TGTGCCAGCTCACCTGGACAGTACGAGCAGTACTTC. Translated: CASSPGQYEQYF.

This clonotype has ten or more counts. Here the CDR3 DNA reads TGTGCCAGCAGTTTAGACACCTCAAACTATGGCTACACCTTC. Encoded protein: CASSLDTSNYGYTF. This chain connects TRBV28 to TRBJ1-2, with D hard to call. Per the germline V gene, CDR1 is MDHEN and CDR2 is SYDVKM. The V gene lost 2 bases and the J gene lost 2 bases, with 9 bases spanning the gap. The CDR3 totals 14 residues.

This chain uses TRBV4-3 with TRBJ2-5; possibly TRBD2 for D (5 bases). This CDR3 region has 15 residues. Deletions cut 0 bases from V and 1 base from J, with 9 bases between. CDR1 and CDR2 (germline): LGHNA, YSLEER. The CDR3 loop is CASSQDQSGQETQYF. In DNA form, the CDR3 reads TGCGCCAGCAGCCAAGATCAAAGCGGCCAAGAGACCCAGTACTTC.

The V gene is TRBV7-9, the J gene TRBJ2-3; 11 nucleotides line up with TRBD2. The ends lost 4 bases at V and 5 bases at J; junction bases unmatched: 8. The CDR3 totals 16 residues. Germline V gene data show CDR1 as SEHNR and CDR2 as FQNEAQ (reference sequence). CDR3 DNA: TGTGCCAGCAGCTCTTTAGCGGGAGGGCCCGGAGATACGCAGTATTTT. Amino acids: CASSSLAGGPGDTQYF.

Note on this clonotype: Being one base from a much bigger clone, this may be a read error. V and J are TRBV7-9 and TRBJ2-2; the D gene is possibly TRBD2 (5 bases). The germline V gene encodes CDR1 SEHNR and CDR2 FQNEAQ (reference sequence). This CDR3 is 13 amino acids long. Here the CDR3 reads CASSRRSAGELSF. CDR3 DNA: TGTGCCAGCAGTCGCCGATCAGCCGGGGAGCTGTCTTTT.

In this sample, this clonotype turned up many times. It is unclear where the CDR3 begins or ends on the DNA, so no DNA is shown, and the CDR3 is as TCRdb lists it. V is TRBV2 and J is TRBJ2-2; TRBD2, the table's D call, was not compared with the DNA. Germline CDR1 is SNHLY and CDR2 is FYNNEI. The CDR3 spans 16 amino acids, including both terminal residues. This chain's CDR3 is CASSTSGGANTGELFF.

In its sample, this clonotype was seen a few times. This sequence may be a read error, since a much larger clone differs from it by one base. This rearrangement joins TRBV6-5 to TRBJ2-7; 9 bases match TRBD2. Germline CDR1 MNHEY, CDR2 SVGAGI. The CDR3 totals 13 residues. The CDR3 spells CASLPAGGYGQYF. CDR3 DNA sequence: TGTGCCAGCCTACCAGCGGGAGGCTACGGGCAGTACTTC.

This clonotype was observed once. Here the CDR3 omits its conserved ending phenylalanine or tryptophan, so a read error is the likely source. The gene calls are TRBV28 and TRBJ2-7, with D perhaps TRBD2 (6 bases). The germline V gene encodes CDR1 MDHEN and CDR2 SYDVKM. V was pared by 4 bases and J by 0 bases, with 10 bases between. CDR3 length: 14 residues. CDR3 DNA sequence: TGTGCCAGCAGTTCAGGGAGGAGCTCCTACGAGCAGTACACA. This encodes CASSSGRSSYEQYT.

Many counts were recorded for this clonotype. The V call is TRBV20-1, the J call TRBJ1-1, with D unclear. V lost 8 bases and J 4 bases, leaving 5 bases between the germline ends. The CDR3 covers 9 residues. Germline CDR1 and CDR2: DFQATT and SNEGSKA (reference sequence). The CDR3 region is CSTSTEAFF. DNA for the CDR3: TGCAGTACCAGCACTGAAGCTTTCTTT.

V usage is TRBV2 and J usage is TRBJ2-6; D ambiguous. CDR3 length equals 13 residues. The V and J ends lost 3 bases and 5 bases respectively, with 5 bases between them. The germline V gene encodes CDR1 SNHLY and CDR2 FYNNEI. Written as DNA, the CDR3 is TGTGCCAGCAGTGACAGGAGGGCCAACGTCCTGACTTTC. Protein product: CASSDRRANVLTF.

The sample holds many counts of this clonotype. This chain links TRBV5-1 with TRBJ1-1; 7 positions match TRBD1. Germline loops: CDR1 SGHRS, CDR2 YFSETQ. CDR3 length: 14 amino acids. V was pared by 6 bases and J by 3 bases, with 8 bases of the junction left unmatched. The CDR3: CASTGQVGDTEAFF. CDR3 DNA: TGCGCCAGCACCGGACAGGTTGGGGACACTGAAGCTTTCTTT.

The rearrangement joins TRBV29-1 to TRBJ2-3, with TRBD2 matching over 9 bases. In germline, CDR1 is SQVTM, CDR2 ANQGSEA. V lost 5 bases, J lost 0 bases, and 9 bases stayed unmatched. This CDR3 spans 16 amino acids. As DNA, the CDR3 is TGCAGCGTTATAGCCCCTAGCGGGGCTAGCACAGATACGCAGTATTTT. This encodes CSVIAPSGASTDTQYF.